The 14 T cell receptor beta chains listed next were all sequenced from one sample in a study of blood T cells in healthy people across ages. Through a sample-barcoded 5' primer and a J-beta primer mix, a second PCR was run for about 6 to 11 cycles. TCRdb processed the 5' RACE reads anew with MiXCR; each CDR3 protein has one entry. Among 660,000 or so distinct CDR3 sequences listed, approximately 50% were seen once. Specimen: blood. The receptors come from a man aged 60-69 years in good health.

CDR3 DNA: TGTGCCAGCAGTTCGGTACAGCAGTTCTATGGCTACACCTTC. Its protein is CASSSVQQFYGYTF. The V call is TRBV28, the J call TRBJ1-2; D ambiguous. The CDR3 sequence is 14 residues long. Looked up from germline, CDR1 is MDHEN and CDR2 is SYDVKM. V dropped 4 bases and J dropped 4 bases, with 13 bases sitting between them.

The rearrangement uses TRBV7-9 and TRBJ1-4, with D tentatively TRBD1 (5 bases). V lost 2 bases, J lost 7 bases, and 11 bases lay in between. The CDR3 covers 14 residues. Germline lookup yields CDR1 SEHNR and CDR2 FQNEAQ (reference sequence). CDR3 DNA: TGTGCCAGCAGCTTATCAGGGTTCTCTGAAAAACTGTTTTTT. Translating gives CASSLSGFSEKLFF.

CDR3 DNA: TGCAGTGCTAGACTGGACAGGGGGGATCAGCCCCAGCATTTT. This sequence encodes CSARLDRGDQPQHF. The chain couples TRBV20-1 to TRBJ1-5, with TRBD1 matching 10 bases. The germline V gene encodes CDR1 DFQATT and CDR2 SNEGSKA (reference sequence). Trimming cost V 2 bases and J 5 bases; bases outside gene matches: 3. The length of the CDR3 is 14 residues.

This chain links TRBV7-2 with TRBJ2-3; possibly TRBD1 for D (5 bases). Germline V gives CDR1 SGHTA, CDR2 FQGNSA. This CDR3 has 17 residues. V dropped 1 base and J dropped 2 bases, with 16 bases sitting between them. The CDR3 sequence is CASSLDLGKGDTDTQYF. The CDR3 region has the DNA TGTGCCAGCAGCTTAGATCTGGGTAAAGGGGACACAGATACGCAGTATTTT.

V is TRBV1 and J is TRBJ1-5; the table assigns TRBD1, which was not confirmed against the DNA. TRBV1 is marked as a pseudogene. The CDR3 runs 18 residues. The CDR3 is CTSSQDGQGRYSNQPQHF. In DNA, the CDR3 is TGCACCAGCAGCCAAGATGGACAGGGGCGGTATAGCAATCAGCCCCAGCATTTT.

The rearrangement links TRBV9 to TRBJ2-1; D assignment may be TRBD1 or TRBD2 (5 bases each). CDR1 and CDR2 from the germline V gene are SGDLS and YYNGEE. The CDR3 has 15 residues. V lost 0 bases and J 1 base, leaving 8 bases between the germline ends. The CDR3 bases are TGTGCCAGCAGCGTAGAATGGGGGTCCTACAATGAGCAGTTCTTC. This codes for CASSVEWGSYNEQFF.

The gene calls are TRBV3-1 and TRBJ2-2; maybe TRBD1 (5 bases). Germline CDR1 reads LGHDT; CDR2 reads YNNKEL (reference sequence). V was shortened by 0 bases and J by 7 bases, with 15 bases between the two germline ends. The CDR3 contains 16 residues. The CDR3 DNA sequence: TGTGCCAGCAGCCAAGAACTTCAGGGTACAGGCGGGGAGCTGTTTTTT. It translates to CASSQELQGTGGELFF.

This chain's CDR3 is CASSLQGAVGGYTF. The CDR3 bases are TGTGCCAGCAGTCTCCAGGGGGCGGTGGGTGGCTACACCTTC. The gene calls are TRBV28 and TRBJ1-2; the match to TRBD1 covers 8 bases. The CDR3 is 14 amino acids. Trimming cost V 5 bases and J 7 bases; bases outside gene matches: 9. CDR1 and CDR2 from the germline V gene are MDHEN and SYDVKM.

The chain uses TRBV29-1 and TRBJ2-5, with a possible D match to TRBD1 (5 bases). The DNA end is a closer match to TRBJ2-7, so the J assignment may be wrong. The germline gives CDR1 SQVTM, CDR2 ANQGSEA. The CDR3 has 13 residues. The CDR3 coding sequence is TGCAGCGTCGCGACAGTGTCCAACTACGAGCAGTACTTC. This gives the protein CSVATVSNYEQYF.

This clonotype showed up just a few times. DNA for the CDR3: TGTGCCAGCAGCGTAGGTGCGGCTTACCCCTACGAGCAGTACTTC. Translation gives CASSVGAAYPYEQYF. The chain couples TRBV9 to TRBJ2-7; no definite D call. Germline V gene data show CDR1 as SGDLS and CDR2 as YYNGEE. This CDR3 is built from 15 residues. The ends were cut back, 0 bases at V and 2 bases at J, with 12 bases in the middle.

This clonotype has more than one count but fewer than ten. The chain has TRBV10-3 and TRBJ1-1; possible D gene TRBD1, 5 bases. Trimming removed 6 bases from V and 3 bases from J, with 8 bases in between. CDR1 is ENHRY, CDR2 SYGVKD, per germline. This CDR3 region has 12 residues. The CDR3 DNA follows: TGTGCCATCAGGGGGGAGTACACTGAAGCTTTCTTT. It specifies CAIRGEYTEAFF.

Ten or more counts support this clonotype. The CDR3 loop is CASSQDGGSSYNEQFF. The CDR3 nucleotides are TGTGCCAGCAGCCAAGATGGCGGGAGCTCCTACAATGAGCAGTTCTTC. The V and J genes are TRBV4-2 and TRBJ2-1; 7 positions match TRBD2. From germline, CDR1 is LGHNA and CDR2 YNFKEQ. V was pared by 0 bases and J by 0 bases, with 2 bases of the junction left unmatched. There are 16 residues in the CDR3.

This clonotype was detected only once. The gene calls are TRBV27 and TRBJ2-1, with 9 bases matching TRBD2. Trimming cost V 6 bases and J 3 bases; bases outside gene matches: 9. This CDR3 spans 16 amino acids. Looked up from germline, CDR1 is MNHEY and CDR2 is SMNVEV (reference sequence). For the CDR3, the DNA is TGTGCCAGCAGCGGGGACGAGCGGGGGGACTACAATGAGCAGTTCTTC. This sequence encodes CASSGDERGDYNEQFF.

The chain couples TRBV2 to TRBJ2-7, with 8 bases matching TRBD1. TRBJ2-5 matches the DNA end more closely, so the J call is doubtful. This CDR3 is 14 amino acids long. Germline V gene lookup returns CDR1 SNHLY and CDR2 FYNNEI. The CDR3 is CASRNRGYSETQYF. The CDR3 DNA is TGTGCCAGCAGAAACAGGGGGTACTCCGAGACCCAGTACTTC.